The rows below give T cell receptor beta chains drawn from one sample of a study of metastatic and nonmetastatic thyroid tumors. TCRdb re-called the PCR reads through MiXCR. The sample shows over 25,000 clones, roughly 17% of them seen only once. The sequenced sample was blood. The receptor source for this set is a female donor with papillary thyroid cancer or a benign thyroid nodule (not recorded which). Some clones in this sample may be carry-over from other donors' samples. The conserved cysteine and the conserved F or W are not part of the CDR3 here.

j_gene,v_gene,CDR3aa
TRBJ2-7,TRBV7-2,ASSLRTGTGAYEQY
TRBJ2-7,TRBV20-1,SSLKGRLAGSDEQY
TRBJ2-1,TRBV11-1,ASSSARTGRTYNEQF
TRBJ2-5,TRBV19,ASSMASGSETQY
TRBJ2-6,TRBV14,ASSQYPSGANVLT
TRBJ2-7,TRBV28,ASSQLWGRDFYEQY
TRBJ2-5,TRBV7-3,ASSVWTGETQY
TRBJ2-7,TRBV7-3,ASSLSGMDEQY
TRBJ2-7,TRBV7-2,ASSPLTSGRAIYEQY
TRBJ2-7,TRBV3-1,ASSQNHPRQGSSYEQY
TRBJ2-1,TRBV27,ASSPLAGGYNEQF
TRBJ1-6,TRBV12-3/TRBV12-4,ASRQRQVSYNSPLH
TRBJ2-3,TRBV9,ASSVGPWGDTQY
TRBJ2-3,TRBV7-3,ASSLTQIAGGPTDTQY
TRBJ2-5,TRBV10-3,AISVAGGQLQETQY
TRBJ2-2,TRBV2,ASSPRTGGTGELF
TRBJ2-5,TRBV25-1,ASSQGAEETQY
TRBJ1-5,TRBV4-2,ASSQDGGQGGQPQH
TRBJ1-1,TRBV7-6,ASSLSGGWEAF
TRBJ1-2,TRBV15,ATSNPMEEPT
TRBJ2-3,TRBV7-6,ASSLAAGRGTDTQY
TRBJ2-6,TRBV24-1,ATSDLGTGAPSGANVLT
TRBJ1-1,TRBV20-1,SATRTGAVGGITEAF
TRBJ1-5,TRBV19,ASSNLNSNQPQH
TRBJ2-1,TRBV9,ASSVVGSGNSEQF
TRBJ2-4,TRBV20-1,SARDSGHFKNIQY
TRBJ2-3,TRBV28,ASSPLQLAGVKY
TRBJ2-1,TRBV30,AWSSGQRARNEQF
TRBJ2-7,TRBV5-1,ASSLQGGGYEQY
TRBJ2-3,TRBV7-9,ASTHRTGPTDTQY
TRBJ2-7,TRBV4-1,ASSRKGQNEQY
TRBJ2-3,TRBV12-3/TRBV12-4,ASISTASTDTQY
TRBJ2-3,TRBV5-1,ASSLEGLGDTQY
TRBJ1-1,TRBV15,ATSKDNYLNTEAF
TRBJ2-4,TRBV20-1,SADGGVVLAKNIQY
TRBJ2-2,TRBV6-2/TRBV6-3,AGSRGRIAGAYSGELF
TRBJ2-7,TRBV2,ASRQQGSDEQY
TRBJ2-3,TRBV12-3/TRBV12-4,TSSRDSDYAGVADTQY
TRBJ2-2,TRBV4-2,ASSQEVSRRGGGELF
TRBJ2-3,TRBV7-9,ASSSDYSVGSTDTQY
TRBJ2-2,TRBV20-1,SAPLLGRPGELF
TRBJ2-1,TRBV30,AWSVDGSSYNEQF
TRBJ2-3,TRBV15,ATSRSPADTQY
TRBJ2-1,TRBV5-1,ASEPGLGYNEQF
TRBJ1-5,TRBV5-6,ASTLSPHGDQPQH
TRBJ2-1,TRBV29-1,SVWGTSGTRSSYNEQF
TRBJ1-4,TRBV28,ASGYRELLF
TRBJ1-1,TRBV28,ASILSGWGTEAF
TRBJ1-1,TRBV28,AISSYRPQAF
TRBJ2-7,TRBV2,ASGGQGIYEQY
TRBJ1-1,TRBV19,ASSRQGWRTEAF
TRBJ2-2,TRBV19,ASSIGYTGELF
TRBJ2-2,TRBV20-1,SAERGAGEAGELF
TRBJ1-2,TRBV19,ASSIVAAGNYGYT
TRBJ2-5,TRBV7-9,ASSREETQY
TRBJ1-1,TRBV5-8,ASSSTRRGNTEAF